These 10 T cell receptor beta chains came from one sample sequenced in a study of cytomegalovirus exposure and HLA in healthy donors. Primers included in the PCR were 60 Vbeta and 13 Jbeta primers. Only in-frame clones appear in the TCRdb table, and some are missing; sequencing was by immunoSEQ multiplex PCR. This sample's table has about 77,000 clones. The material sequenced was PBMCs. The receptor set was obtained from a man in his forties or fifties in good health and CMV-seropositive.

The V and J genes are TRBV5-1 and TRBJ2-7, with 7 bases identical to TRBD1. V was clipped by 4 bases and J by 6 bases; unmatched bases: 7. Germline CDR1 reads SGHRS; CDR2 reads YFSETQ. The CDR3 totals 13 residues. As DNA, the CDR3 is TGCGCCAGCAGCGGGAGACAGGGCCCCGAGCAGTACTTC. It yields the protein CASSGRQGPEQYF. Full variable domain (missing parts from reference TRBV5-1 and TRBJ2-7): KAGVTQTPRYLIKTRGQQVTLSCSPISGHRSVSWYQQTPGQGLQFLFEYFSETQRNKGNFPGRFSGRQFSNSRSEMNVSTLELGDSALYLCASSGRQGPEQYFGPGTRLTVT.

The chain has TRBV29-1 and TRBJ2-3, with 9 bases aligning to TRBD1. The CDR3 has 13 residues. Trimming took 2 bases from V and 8 from J; bases not matched to a gene: 5. CDR1 and CDR2 from the germline V gene are SQVTM and ANQGSEA. The CDR3: CSVESRGQGTQYF. The CDR3 bases are TGCAGCGTTGAAAGTAGGGGACAGGGTACGCAGTATTTT.

The V and J genes are TRBV6-1 and TRBJ2-5, with D maybe TRBD2 (6 bases). Gene TRBJ2-7 matches the end of the DNA better, so the J call may be wrong. Germline assignment: CDR1 MNHNS and CDR2 SASEGT. The CDR3 spans 15 residues. The CDR3 reads CASSENVGTGYEQYF. In nucleotides, the CDR3 is TGTGCCAGCAGTGAAAATGTAGGGACTGGCTACGAGCAGTACTTC.

Written as DNA, the CDR3 is TGCGCCAGCAGCTTGTCTGGGACAGCCTACGAGCAGTACTTC. As protein: CASSLSGTAYEQYF. The chain is built from TRBV5-1 and TRBJ2-7; 7 nucleotides agree with TRBD1. The V gene's germline CDR1 is SGHRS and CDR2 YFSETQ. This CDR3 comprises 14 residues. The V segment lost 1 base and the J segment 2 bases; nucleotides outside the gene matches: 3.

The rearrangement links TRBV4-1 to TRBJ2-3; maybe TRBD2 (7 bases). Trimming removed 5 bases from V and 5 bases from J, with 17 bases in between. In germline, CDR1 is MGHRA, CDR2 YSYEKL. This CDR3 has 15 amino acids. The chain's CDR3 is CASSWGGAREDTQYF. The CDR3 DNA reads as TGCGCCAGCAGCTGGGGGGGGGCCAGAGAAGATACGCAGTATTTT.

The chain uses TRBV7-2 and TRBJ1-2, with TRBD1 identical over 9 bases. CDR1 SGHTA and CDR2 FQGNSA come from the germline V gene. This CDR3 is built from 15 residues. Unmatched junction bases numbered 10, after V lost 4 bases and J lost 7 bases. The CDR3 protein is CASSYRDRALSGYTF. The DNA of the CDR3 is TGTGCCAGCAGCTATCGGGACAGGGCTCTTAGTGGCTACACCTTC.

The rearrangement links TRBV6-5 to TRBJ2-2; TRBD1 matches at 7 bases. The CDR3 is 15 residues long. In germline, CDR1 is MNHEY, CDR2 SVGAGI. V trimming: 4 bases; J trimming: 2 bases; junction bases outside the gene matches: 4. The CDR3 loop is CASSLYRGNTGELFF. The CDR3 DNA sequence: TGTGCCAGCAGTTTATACAGGGGTAACACCGGGGAGCTGTTTTTT.

The chain is built from TRBV18 and TRBJ2-4; D possibly corresponds to TRBD1 (6 bases). CDR1 KGHSH and CDR2 LQKENI come from the germline V gene. V was cut by 5 bases and J by 3 bases, with 11 bases left in between. The CDR3 extends over 14 amino acids. The CDR3 nucleotides are TGTGCCAGCTCAGTCAGGGGTGGCAAAAACATTCAGTACTTC. Encoded protein: CASSVRGGKNIQYF.

The rearrangement uses TRBV5-1 and TRBJ1-2; D not resolved. CDR3 length equals 13 residues. Deletions cut 5 bases from V and 2 bases from J, with 10 bases between. Looked up from germline, CDR1 is SGHRS and CDR2 is YFSETQ. CDR3 nucleotide sequence: TGCGCCAGCAGGCGGGGAGGAAACTATGGCTACACCTTC. As protein: CASRRGGNYGYTF.

The rearrangement uses TRBV6-6 and TRBJ1-1, with 10 bases matching TRBD1. Per the germline V gene, CDR1 is MNHNY and CDR2 is SVGAGI (reference sequence). This CDR3 comprises 16 residues. V trimming: 6 bases; J trimming: 4 bases; junction bases outside the gene matches: 11. CDR3 loop: CASSPGQGVRGTEAFF. Here the CDR3 DNA reads TGTGCCAGCAGCCCCGGACAGGGGGTGAGGGGCACTGAAGCTTTCTTT.